The rows below give T cell receptor beta chains drawn from one sample of a study of long-term antiretroviral therapy in people with HIV. Some clones are missing from TCRdb's copy, which holds only in-frame ones; the method was immunoSEQ multiplex PCR. The sample yields around 32,000 clones, 75% to 90% seen once. This specimen consisted of unsorted PBMCs, obtained 3.2 years before starting antiretroviral therapy. These receptors were taken from a man between 45 and 60 years old with HIV. The CDR3 runs from the conserved cysteine through the conserved F or W. The D gene is left open where the match is weak. The size entry is marked missing in some rows and otherwise reads once, few, many or a size class.

v_gene: TRBV7-9; j_gene: TRBJ2-3; d_gene: TRBD2; abundance: .; CDR3nt: TGTGCCAGCAGCTTGGGACTAGCGGGAGACACAGATACGCAGTATTTT; CDR3aa: CASSLGLAGDTDTQYF
v_gene: TRBV29-1; j_gene: TRBJ1-4; d_gene: TRBD1; abundance: .; CDR3nt: TGCAGCGCAATACAGGGGCAAAAACTGTTTTTT; CDR3aa: CSAIQGQKLFF
v_gene: TRBV6-6; j_gene: TRBJ2-2; d_gene: .; abundance: .; CDR3nt: TGTGCCAGCAGCCTAAGGGTCCCCGGGGAGCTGTTTTTT; CDR3aa: CASSLRVPGELFF
v_gene: TRBV28; j_gene: TRBJ1-2; d_gene: .; abundance: .; CDR3nt: TGTGCCAGCAGTTTACGGGTGACAGATGGCTACACCTTC; CDR3aa: CASSLRVTDGYTF
v_gene: TRBV29-1; j_gene: TRBJ2-2; d_gene: TRBD2; abundance: .; CDR3nt: TGCAGCGTGGGGACTAGCGGGAACACCGGGGAGCTGTTTTTT; CDR3aa: CSVGTSGNTGELFF
v_gene: TRBV6-1; j_gene: TRBJ2-5; d_gene: .; abundance: .; CDR3nt: TGTGCCAGCAGCGGGACTCCAGTCGGAGAGACCCAGTACTTC; CDR3aa: CASSGTPVGETQYF
v_gene: TRBV30; j_gene: TRBJ2-5; d_gene: .; abundance: once; CDR3nt: TGTGCCTGGAGTGTAGGTTTCCAAGAGACCCAGTACTTC; CDR3aa: CAWSVGFQETQYF
v_gene: TRBV18; j_gene: TRBJ2-7; d_gene: TRBD1; abundance: .; CDR3nt: TGTGCCAGCTCACCCACCGGGACAGAGCACGAGCAGTACTTC; CDR3aa: CASSPTGTEHEQYF
v_gene: TRBV4-1; j_gene: TRBJ1-5; d_gene: .; abundance: .; CDR3nt: TGCGCCAGCAGCCATGGTAGGGGTAGCAATCAGCCCCAGCATTTT; CDR3aa: CASSHGRGSNQPQHF
v_gene: TRBV4-1; j_gene: TRBJ2-6; d_gene: TRBD1; abundance: .; CDR3nt: TGCGCCAGCAGCCAAGGGACAGGGGGCGCCCTCTCTGGGGCCAACGTCCTGACTTTC; CDR3aa: CASSQGTGGALSGANVLTF
v_gene: TRBV4-3; j_gene: TRBJ2-6; d_gene: .; abundance: .; CDR3nt: TGCGCCAGCAGCGGCCGGGGGGCTCCCGGGGCCAACGTCCTGACTTTC; CDR3aa: CASSGRGAPGANVLTF
v_gene: TRBV6-5; j_gene: TRBJ1-4; d_gene: TRBD1; abundance: .; CDR3nt: TGTGCCAGCAGTTCCTGGACAGGGTTTGATGGTGAAAAACTGTTTTTT; CDR3aa: CASSSWTGFDGEKLFF
v_gene: TRBV11-3; j_gene: TRBJ2-2; d_gene: .; abundance: .; CDR3nt: TGTGCCAGCAGACCGGGACTCAACACCGGGGAGCTGTTTTTT; CDR3aa: CASRPGLNTGELFF
v_gene: TRBV7-2; j_gene: TRBJ2-2; d_gene: .; abundance: .; CDR3nt: TGTGCCAGCAGCTCGCAGGGTAGGGGTAACACCGGGGAGCTGTTTTTT; CDR3aa: CASSSQGRGNTGELFF
v_gene: TRBV7-9; j_gene: TRBJ2-7; d_gene: .; abundance: few; CDR3nt: TGTGCCAGCGGCGGACAGGGAGGGGTGCAGTACTTC; CDR3aa: CASGGQGGVQYF
v_gene: TRBV10-2; j_gene: TRBJ2-2; d_gene: .; abundance: .; CDR3nt: TGCGCCAGCAGTTGGGGAGGGGAGCTGTTTTTT; CDR3aa: CASSWGGELFF
v_gene: TRBV7-8; j_gene: TRBJ1-1; d_gene: .; abundance: .; CDR3nt: TGTGCCAGCAGCTTCCGATGGGACGGCGAAGCTTTCTTT; CDR3aa: CASSFRWDGEAFF
v_gene: TRBV13; j_gene: TRBJ2-7; d_gene: TRBD2; abundance: .; CDR3nt: TGTGCCAGCAGCTTACCGACTAGCGGAGACGTTCCCCACGAGCAGTACTTC; CDR3aa: CASSLPTSGDVPHEQYF